This is a list of T cell receptor beta chains from one sample in a study of blood T cells in healthy people across ages. MiXCR was run by TCRdb on the 5' RACE reads, yielding one entry per CDR3 protein. The data contain hundreds of thousands of distinct CDR3 sequences, 40% to 50% of them seen just once; the ten biggest clones take up about 21%. Sequencing input: blood. Receptors were obtained from a man aged 55 to 69 in good health. CDR3s include the opening cysteine and the closing phenylalanine or tryptophan. The order of the fields is clone size, D gene, V gene, J gene, CDR3 DNA, CDR3 protein. The D gene is left open where the match is weak. Only part of the rows carry a size: once, few, many, or a class if the clone is expanded.

clone_size: once; d_call: -; v_call: TRBV7-9; j_call: TRBJ1-2; cdr3_nt: TGTGCCAGCAGCGCGCAGGACGGCTATGGCTACACCTTC; cdr3_aa: CASSAQDGYGYTF
clone_size: -; d_call: -; v_call: TRBV3-1; j_call: TRBJ2-5; cdr3_nt: TGTGCCAGCAGCCAAATCAGGGGAGGAGAGACCCAGTACTTC; cdr3_aa: CASSQIRGGETQYF
clone_size: -; d_call: -; v_call: TRBV6-6; j_call: TRBJ1-4; cdr3_nt: TGTGCCAGCAGGCGTCTTCAGGGAGGTGAAAAACTGTTTTTT; cdr3_aa: CASRRLQGGEKLFF
clone_size: few; d_call: -; v_call: TRBV5-1; j_call: TRBJ2-5; cdr3_nt: TGCGCCAGCAGCTTGCGGGGACGAACAACAACAACCTCCGAGACCCAGTACTTC; cdr3_aa: CASSLRGRTTTTSETQYF
clone_size: -; d_call: -; v_call: TRBV7-6; j_call: TRBJ1-1; cdr3_nt: TGTGCCAGCAGCGTGAAACAGGGAAGCACTGAAGCTTTCTTT; cdr3_aa: CASSVKQGSTEAFF
clone_size: few; d_call: -; v_call: TRBV7-9; j_call: TRBJ2-3; cdr3_nt: TGTGCCAGCAGCTTTAGACCCGCAGGGGCAGATACGCAGTATTTT; cdr3_aa: CASSFRPAGADTQYF
clone_size: few; d_call: TRBD2; v_call: TRBV7-2; j_call: TRBJ2-7; cdr3_nt: TGTGCCAGCAGCTTAGGGGCGGGGGGGGCCTACGAGCAGTACTTC; cdr3_aa: CASSLGAGGAYEQYF
clone_size: -; d_call: -; v_call: TRBV30; j_call: TRBJ2-3; cdr3_nt: TGTGCCTGGACCCGGGCCCGCACAGATACGCAGTATTTT; cdr3_aa: CAWTRARTDTQYF
clone_size: few; d_call: TRBD2; v_call: TRBV12-3/TRBV12-4; j_call: TRBJ2-5; cdr3_nt: TGTGCCAGCAGTTCAATAGCGGGGGGGCGGGAGACCCAGTACTTC; cdr3_aa: CASSSIAGGRETQYF
clone_size: -; d_call: -; v_call: TRBV7-2; j_call: TRBJ2-1; cdr3_nt: TGTGCCAGCAGCTCGAAGGGCGGGGTTCGCAATGAGCAGTTCTTC; cdr3_aa: CASSSKGGVRNEQFF
clone_size: -; d_call: -; v_call: TRBV30; j_call: TRBJ1-2; cdr3_nt: TGTGCCTGGAGTTTTCCAGGTGGGAACTATGGCTACACCTTC; cdr3_aa: CAWSFPGGNYGYTF
clone_size: -; d_call: TRBD1; v_call: TRBV4-1; j_call: TRBJ2-7; cdr3_nt: TGCGCCAGCAGTGTAAGGGACAGCCGCTCCTACGAGCAGTACTTC; cdr3_aa: CASSVRDSRSYEQYF
clone_size: -; d_call: -; v_call: TRBV15; j_call: TRBJ2-2; cdr3_nt: TGTGCCACCAGCAGTGGCAGGGTGTCCGGGGAGCTGTTTTTT; cdr3_aa: CATSSGRVSGELFF
clone_size: -; d_call: TRBD2; v_call: TRBV11-2; j_call: TRBJ2-3; cdr3_nt: TGTGCCAGCAGCACCGGGGGGGCGGGAGATACGCAGTATTTT; cdr3_aa: CASSTGGAGDTQYF
clone_size: few; d_call: TRBD2; v_call: TRBV2; j_call: TRBJ2-7; cdr3_nt: TGTGCCAGCACCGGACTAGCGGGGACCTACGAGCAGTACTTC; cdr3_aa: CASTGLAGTYEQYF
clone_size: -; d_call: TRBD2; v_call: TRBV18; j_call: TRBJ2-3; cdr3_nt: TGTGCCAGCTCACCATTGCGGGAGAACACAGATACGCAGTATTTT; cdr3_aa: CASSPLRENTDTQYF
clone_size: few; d_call: TRBD1; v_call: TRBV6-5; j_call: TRBJ1-6; cdr3_nt: TGTGCCAGCAGTTTTGACAGGGGGCGAATGAGCTCCTATAATTCACCCCTCCACTTT; cdr3_aa: CASSFDRGRMSSYNSPLHF
clone_size: -; d_call: -; v_call: TRBV9; j_call: TRBJ2-2; cdr3_nt: TGTGCCAGCAGCAAATCCCAGGAGGGGGCCGGGGAGCTGTTTTTT; cdr3_aa: CASSKSQEGAGELFF
clone_size: -; d_call: -; v_call: TRBV28; j_call: TRBJ2-1; cdr3_nt: TGTGCCAGCAGTTTAGGGGTTAGTGAGCAGTTCTTC; cdr3_aa: CASSLGVSEQFF
clone_size: -; d_call: -; v_call: TRBV21-1; j_call: TRBJ1-5; cdr3_nt: TGTGCCAGCGGTGTCCAGGCGGGTACAATCCAGGCCCAGCATTTT; cdr3_aa: CASGVQAGTIQAQHF
clone_size: few; d_call: -; v_call: TRBV13; j_call: TRBJ2-3; cdr3_nt: TGTGCCAGCAGCGGTGGACTTGCAATTTCCACAGATACGCAGTATTTT; cdr3_aa: CASSGGLAISTDTQYF
clone_size: many; d_call: TRBD1; v_call: TRBV5-1; j_call: TRBJ2-3; cdr3_nt: TGTGCCAGCAGCCTACGACAGGGAGGCACAGATACGCAGTATTTT; cdr3_aa: CASSLRQGGTDTQYF
clone_size: -; d_call: -; v_call: TRBV20-1; j_call: TRBJ2-7; cdr3_nt: TGCAGTGCTAGGAGACAGCCCTACGAGCAGTACTTC; cdr3_aa: CSARRQPYEQYF
clone_size: -; d_call: -; v_call: TRBV6-1; j_call: TRBJ2-2; cdr3_nt: TGTGCCAGCAGAACGAGATGGACGGCCGCGAACACCGGGGAGCTGTTTTTT; cdr3_aa: CASRTRWTAANTGELFF
clone_size: -; d_call: -; v_call: TRBV18; j_call: TRBJ2-5; cdr3_nt: TGTGCCAGCTCAGTCCCGATCCGCAAAGAGACCCAGTACTTC; cdr3_aa: CASSVPIRKETQYF
clone_size: -; d_call: -; v_call: TRBV29-1; j_call: TRBJ1-4; cdr3_nt: TGCAGCTTAAAGACGGACTCTAATGAAAAACTGTTTTTT; cdr3_aa: CSLKTDSNEKLFF
clone_size: -; d_call: TRBD2; v_call: TRBV6-2/TRBV6-3; j_call: TRBJ2-7; cdr3_nt: TGTGCCAGCACCTCGGTTCGGGGACTAGCGACCTACGAGCAGTACTTC; cdr3_aa: CASTSVRGLATYEQYF
clone_size: once; d_call: -; v_call: TRBV7-2; j_call: TRBJ2-2; cdr3_nt: TGTGCCAGCAGCTTAGCACCCCAGAGGGGGACCGGGGAGCTGTTTTTT; cdr3_aa: CASSLAPQRGTGELFF
clone_size: few; d_call: -; v_call: TRBV20-1; j_call: TRBJ2-4; cdr3_nt: TGCAGTGCAGGGCTAGCCAAAAACATTCAGTACTTC; cdr3_aa: CSAGLAKNIQYF
clone_size: -; d_call: -; v_call: TRBV20-1; j_call: TRBJ2-5; cdr3_nt: TGCAGTGCTAGAGGTGGGGCCCAAGAGACCCTGTACTTC; cdr3_aa: CSARGGAQETLYF
clone_size: -; d_call: -; v_call: TRBV6-5; j_call: TRBJ2-5; cdr3_nt: TGTGCCAGCAGTTCCCTTGGTGGGGCAAGGGGAGAGACCCAGTACTTC; cdr3_aa: CASSSLGGARGETQYF
clone_size: -; d_call: -; v_call: TRBV23-1; j_call: TRBJ1-6; cdr3_nt: TGCGCCAGCAGTCAATCGGGGGCAGTAAGAAATTCACCCCTCCACTTT; cdr3_aa: CASSQSGAVRNSPLHF
clone_size: -; d_call: -; v_call: TRBV20-1; j_call: TRBJ2-5; cdr3_nt: TGCAGTGCTAGAGGGGGAGAAGAGACCCAGTACTTC; cdr3_aa: CSARGGEETQYF
clone_size: few; d_call: -; v_call: TRBV7-3; j_call: TRBJ1-2; cdr3_nt: TGTGCCAGCACCCTAACACCCAGGGGAGACTATGGCTACACCTTC; cdr3_aa: CASTLTPRGDYGYTF
clone_size: once; d_call: -; v_call: TRBV4-1; j_call: TRBJ1-2; cdr3_nt: TGCGCCAGCAGCCAAGGTTCGCAGTGGCCGGGCTACACCTTC; cdr3_aa: CASSQGSQWPGYTF
clone_size: -; d_call: TRBD1; v_call: TRBV14; j_call: TRBJ1-1; cdr3_nt: TGTGCCAGCAGCCAAGCCTTCAGGGGGACTGAAGCTTTCTTT; cdr3_aa: CASSQAFRGTEAFF
clone_size: few; d_call: -; v_call: TRBV7-9; j_call: TRBJ2-1; cdr3_nt: TGTGCCAGCACCCTTGAGGCAGTCTCCTACAATGAGCAGTTCTTC; cdr3_aa: CASTLEAVSYNEQFF
clone_size: many; d_call: -; v_call: TRBV5-1; j_call: TRBJ2-7; cdr3_nt: TGCGCCAGCAGCCCTCGGGGCAACGAGCAGTACTTC; cdr3_aa: CASSPRGNEQYF
clone_size: few; d_call: TRBD2; v_call: TRBV7-2; j_call: TRBJ2-3; cdr3_nt: TGTGCCAGCAGCTTAGCGCGAGCGGGGGGTCCCCGGATGCAGTATTTT; cdr3_aa: CASSLARAGGPRMQYF
clone_size: -; d_call: -; v_call: TRBV2; j_call: TRBJ2-7; cdr3_nt: TGTGCCAGCAGCCCACCGGGGCCCTACGAGCAGTACTTC; cdr3_aa: CASSPPGPYEQYF
clone_size: -; d_call: TRBD1; v_call: TRBV6-5; j_call: TRBJ1-1; cdr3_nt: TGTGCCAGCAGTTACTCAACAGGGGTGGGCACTGAAGCTTTCTTT; cdr3_aa: CASSYSTGVGTEAFF
clone_size: few; d_call: TRBD1; v_call: TRBV6-2/TRBV6-3; j_call: TRBJ2-3; cdr3_nt: TGTGCCAGCAGCCGACAGGGTGCCGGCACAGATACGCAGTATTTT; cdr3_aa: CASSRQGAGTDTQYF
clone_size: -; d_call: -; v_call: TRBV7-2; j_call: TRBJ2-7; cdr3_nt: TGTGCCAGCAGCCCGACTGCAGGAGCCTACGAGCAGTACTTC; cdr3_aa: CASSPTAGAYEQYF
clone_size: -; d_call: -; v_call: TRBV3-1; j_call: TRBJ1-1; cdr3_nt: TGTGCCAGCAGCCACTCTGTGCAGGGGTGGGACACTGAAGCTTTCTTT; cdr3_aa: CASSHSVQGWDTEAFF
clone_size: -; d_call: TRBD1; v_call: TRBV27; j_call: TRBJ1-2; cdr3_nt: TGTGCCAGCTGGACAGGGTTAGAGGGCTACACCTTC; cdr3_aa: CASWTGLEGYTF
clone_size: few; d_call: -; v_call: TRBV15; j_call: TRBJ2-7; cdr3_nt: TGTGCCACCAGCAGAGATTTGGGGAACGAGCAGTACTTC; cdr3_aa: CATSRDLGNEQYF
clone_size: -; d_call: -; v_call: TRBV27; j_call: TRBJ2-5; cdr3_nt: TGTGCCAGCAGTTCCCCGGGAGCCGGCGGAGAGACCCAGTACTTC; cdr3_aa: CASSSPGAGGETQYF
clone_size: -; d_call: TRBD2; v_call: TRBV20-1; j_call: TRBJ2-1; cdr3_nt: TGCAGTTCTCCCGGGACTAGCGGGGAGAATGAGCAGTTCTTC; cdr3_aa: CSSPGTSGENEQFF
clone_size: -; d_call: -; v_call: TRBV27; j_call: TRBJ1-5; cdr3_nt: TGTGCCAGCAGTTTGGATCAGCCCCAGCATTTT; cdr3_aa: CASSLDQPQHF
clone_size: many; d_call: TRBD1; v_call: TRBV4-3; j_call: TRBJ1-6; cdr3_nt: TGCGCCAGCAGCCGGGACAGGGGGAGCTCACCCCTCCACTTT; cdr3_aa: CASSRDRGSSPLHF
clone_size: few; d_call: -; v_call: TRBV12-3/TRBV12-4; j_call: TRBJ1-3; cdr3_nt: TGTGCCAGCAGCCGGGCCTCAAAGGGAAACACCATATATTTT; cdr3_aa: CASSRASKGNTIYF
clone_size: -; d_call: -; v_call: TRBV6-4; j_call: TRBJ1-1; cdr3_nt: TGTGCCAGCAGACCGAACGGGGTAGGAACTGAAGCTTTCTTT; cdr3_aa: CASRPNGVGTEAFF
clone_size: many; d_call: -; v_call: TRBV20-1; j_call: TRBJ1-1; cdr3_nt: TGCAGTGCGCCCCTGGGGGGAACCACCACTGAAGCTTTCTTT; cdr3_aa: CSAPLGGTTTEAFF